The 20 T cell receptor beta chains below come from one sample, sequenced in a study of T cell repertoires in cytomegalovirus infection. MiXCR, applied by TCRdb to the reads, yields one record per CDR3 protein. The sample carries about 240,000 distinct CDR3 sequences, approximately 6.7% recorded once. Input material: PBMCs. These receptors all stem from a human donor in good health (CMV status not recorded). Some clones in this sample may be carry-over from other donors' samples.

This clonotype appeared many times. This chain joins TRBV7-9 and TRBJ2-5, with 7 bases lining up with TRBD1. The CDR3 runs to 14 residues. J gave up 5 bases and V 4 bases, and 7 bases lay outside the gene matches. Germline V gene sequence: CDR1 SEHNR, CDR2 FQNEAQ (reference sequence). Here the CDR3 reads CASSSGQVGETQYF. DNA of the CDR3: TGTGCCAGCAGCTCTGGACAGGTTGGGGAGACCCAGTACTTC.

The table lists this clonotype with a few counts. The chain carries TRBV2 and TRBJ2-5; no clear D gene. CDR3 length: 12 residues. Trimming stripped 7 bases from V and 0 bases from J, with 6 bases between. Germline V lookup: CDR1 SNHLY, CDR2 FYNNEI. CDR3 sequence reads: CASNDDQETQYF. CDR3 nucleotides: TGTGCCAGCAACGACGACCAAGAGACCCAGTACTTC.

This clonotype was observed at least ten times. The chain couples TRBV7-2 to TRBJ2-3; no firm D call. The V end lost 8 bases, the J end lost 3 bases, and 6 bases lay between the germline ends. The CDR3 length is 11 residues. From germline, CDR1 is SGHTA and CDR2 FQGNSA. CDR3: CASVWTDTQYF. DNA for the CDR3: TGTGCCAGCGTATGGACAGATACGCAGTATTTT.

This clonotype was observed many times. The chain uses TRBV4-1 and TRBJ2-7, with 9 positions matching TRBD1. This CDR3 is 15 amino acids long. CDR1 is MGHRA and CDR2 is YSYEKL in the germline V gene. V shed 4 bases, J shed 6 bases, and the junction held 10 bases outside the gene matches. The chain's CDR3 is CASSPLGDRETEQYF. For the CDR3, the DNA is TGCGCCAGCAGCCCTCTCGGGGACAGGGAGACCGAGCAGTACTTC.

Ten or more counts support this clonotype. The rearrangement joins TRBV7-3 to TRBJ2-1; D might be TRBD2 (7 bases). V gave up 3 bases and J gave up 4 bases, with 13 bases separating them. CDR1 SGHTA and CDR2 FQGTGA come from the germline V gene. CDR3 length: 15 residues. CDR3 region: CASSFGGQGYNEQFF. CDR3 bases: TGTGCCAGCAGCTTCGGGGGGCAGGGGTACAATGAGCAGTTCTTC.

At least ten counts were recorded for this clonotype. The chain is built from TRBV4-3 and TRBJ1-1; TRBD1 is a possible D gene (6 bases). Trimming removed 0 bases at V and 5 bases at J, with 16 bases between. CDR1 and CDR2 from the germline V gene are LGHNA and YSLEER. CDR3 length equals 16 residues. The CDR3 DNA reads TGCGCCAGCAGCCAAGAGCTGCACAGGGAGGGGACTGAAGCTTTCTTT. Protein product: CASSQELHREGTEAFF.

At least ten counts were recorded for this clonotype. The rearrangement uses TRBV7-9 and TRBJ1-1; D remains unclear. V was clipped by 5 bases and J by 1 base, with 11 bases between them. Per germline, CDR1 SEHNR and CDR2 FQNEAQ (reference sequence). The CDR3 is made up of 14 amino acids. The CDR3 here is CASSPPMANTEAFF. CDR3 bases: TGTGCCAGCAGCCCACCTATGGCGAACACTGAAGCTTTCTTT.

The sample holds many counts of this clonotype. The chain has TRBV19 and TRBJ1-3; weak D call: TRBD1 (5 bases). CDR1 and CDR2 from the germline V gene are LNHDA and SQIVND (reference sequence). Trimming left V 2 bases short and J 3 bases short, with 14 bases between. The CDR3 covers 16 residues. The CDR3 loop is CASSIKGRGSGNTIYF. The CDR3 coding sequence is TGTGCCAGTAGTATAAAGGGTAGGGGAAGTGGAAACACCATATATTTT.

The J gene is TRBJ2-7, the V gene TRBV20-1; tentatively, D is TRBD1 or TRBD2 (6 bases each). Germline CDR1 reads DFQATT; CDR2 reads SNEGSKA (reference sequence). V dropped 6 bases and J dropped 2 bases, with 23 bases sitting between them. There are 16 residues in the CDR3. This CDR3 is CSAPPRGRGFTYEQYF. Written as DNA, the CDR3 is TGCAGTGCACCCCCCAGGGGTCGGGGGTTCACCTACGAGCAGTACTTC.

Ten or more counts support this clonotype. The chain couples TRBV7-8 to TRBJ2-3; no clear D gene. Germline CDR1 reads SGHVS; CDR2 reads FQNEAQ. Trimming left V 0 bases short and J 0 bases short, with 7 bases between. The CDR3 consists of 15 residues. The CDR3 coding sequence is TGTGCCAGCAGCTTAGCGGACCTAAGCACAGATACGCAGTATTTT. Translated, it gives CASSLADLSTDTQYF.

The sample holds many counts of this clonotype. This rearrangement joins TRBV6-5 to TRBJ2-3; 8 nucleotides line up with TRBD2. Germline CDR1 is MNHEY and CDR2 is SVGAGI. V lost 6 bases and J lost 8; bases outside the gene matches: 13. This CDR3 contains 15 residues. The CDR3 spells CASSRSAGGDLTQYF. The DNA of the CDR3 is TGTGCCAGCAGCAGGAGTGCGGGGGGAGACCTTACGCAGTATTTT.

There are many counts of this clonotype. The gene calls are TRBV7-2 and TRBJ1-1, with 9 positions matching TRBD1. CDR1 and CDR2 (germline): SGHTA, FQGNSA. The trim removed 4 bases at V and 1 base at J, leaving 7 bases unmatched. The CDR3 extends over 16 amino acids. The DNA of the CDR3 is TGTGCCAGCAGCTGGAACAGGGGGCTTGGGAACACTGAAGCTTTCTTT. Translated: CASSWNRGLGNTEAFF.

Many counts were recorded for this clonotype. This chain uses TRBV2 with TRBJ1-5, with TRBD1 identical over 7 bases. With V trimmed by 6 bases and J by 5 bases, 7 bases remained unmatched. The CDR3 is 14 amino acids. CDR1 and CDR2 from the germline V gene are SNHLY and FYNNEI. The CDR3 DNA follows: TGTGCCAGCAGGGATGACAGGGCGCATCAGCCCCAGCATTTT. Translating it yields CASRDDRAHQPQHF.

This clonotype was seen many times. The gene calls are TRBV7-9 and TRBJ1-2; the D gene is possibly TRBD1 (6 bases). Germline CDR1 reads SEHNR; CDR2 reads FQNEAQ (reference sequence). V lost 5 bases and J lost 3, with 10 bases in between. The CDR3 covers 13 residues. CDR3 sequence: CASSARTDYGYTF. CDR3 DNA: TGTGCCAGCAGCGCCCGGACAGACTATGGCTACACCTTC. The full variable domain, completed using reference TRBV7-9 and TRBJ1-2, is DTGVSQNPRHKITKRGQNVTFRCDPISEHNRLYWYRQTLGQGPEFLTYFQNEAQLEKSRLLSDRFSAERPKGSFSTLEIQRTEQGDSAMYLCASSARTDYGYTFGSGTRLTVV.

This clonotype was seen at least ten times. The V call is TRBV29-1, the J call TRBJ2-1, with D tentatively TRBD1 (6 bases). Germline V gene lookup returns CDR1 SQVTM and CDR2 ANQGSEA. The V end lost 7 bases, the J end lost 2 bases, and 9 bases lay between the germline ends. The CDR3 has 12 amino acids. This CDR3 is CSGRTAYNEQFF. DNA of the CDR3: TGCAGCGGTCGGACAGCCTACAATGAGCAGTTCTTC.

This clonotype occurred a few times. The V call is TRBV20-1, the J call TRBJ2-1, with 10 bases fitting TRBD1. Germline V gene data show CDR1 as DFQATT and CDR2 as SNEGSKA (reference sequence). The CDR3 is made up of 14 amino acids. V lost 3 bases and J lost 6; bases outside the gene matches: 5. This CDR3 is CSARRRTGGNEQFF. For the CDR3, the DNA is TGCAGTGCTAGGCGAAGGACAGGGGGCAATGAGCAGTTCTTC.

This clonotype was seen more than once but under ten times. The V and J genes are TRBV29-1 and TRBJ1-1, with 10 bases that match TRBD1. Germline-derived CDR1 and CDR2 are SQVTM and ANQGSEA. CDR3 size: 14 residues. Trimming cost V 3 bases and J 1 base; bases outside gene matches: 2. CDR3 protein: CSVETGGPNTEAFF. The CDR3 coding sequence is TGCAGCGTTGAGACAGGGGGCCCGAACACTGAAGCTTTCTTT.

This chain joins TRBV5-8 and TRBJ2-1; 9 bases align to TRBD2. The CDR3 runs 15 residues. Trimming took 2 bases from V and 5 from J; bases not matched to a gene: 5. The germline V gene has CDR1 SGHTS and CDR2 YDEGEE. CDR3 DNA: TGTGCCAGCAGCTTCGGGCGGGGGGGCCACAATGAGCAGTTCTTC. It specifies CASSFGRGGHNEQFF.

Of note for this clonotype: Since a much larger clone is just one base distant, this may be a read error. The rearrangement uses TRBV12-3 or TRBV12-4 and TRBJ2-3; the match to TRBD1 covers 9 bases. With V trimmed by 10 bases and J by 7 bases, 15 bases remained unmatched. The CDR3 covers 15 residues. The CDR3, as DNA: TGTGCCAACAGACCCAAGGGGACAGGGTTATATACGCAGTATTTT. Amino acids: CANRPKGTGLYTQYF.

This clonotype was detected many times. The V gene is TRBV6-2 or TRBV6-3, the J gene TRBJ2-7, with TRBD2 matching over 9 bases. Germline lookup yields CDR1 MNHEY and CDR2 SVGEGT. The CDR3 totals 15 residues. Trimming cost V 6 bases and J 5 bases; bases outside gene matches: 11. CDR3 bases: TGTGCCAGCAGAATAGGGACTAGCCTTTTGGACGAGCAGTACTTC. Translation gives CASRIGTSLLDEQYF.